This is a list of T cell receptor beta chains from one sample in a study of OX40 agonist ivuxolimab in advanced cancers. Clones were read by immunoSEQ multiplex PCR, and TCRdb kept only the in-frame ones, dropping some. The repertoire holds about 82,000 clones, approximately 90% seen once, with about 0.89% in the top ten. The material sequenced was CD4+ or CD8+ T cells sorted from blood, taken in a trial of the OX40 agonist ivuxolimab. These receptors all stem from an adult with an advanced solid tumor such as melanoma, head and neck, liver or kidney cancer. Both conserved end residues are part of each CDR3. Each record gives: clone size, D gene, V gene, J gene, CDR3 protein, CDR3 DNA. The D gene is left open where the match is weak. Rows give clone size only sometimes, using once, few, many, or a class for an expanded clone.

abundance: .
d_gene: .
v_gene: TRBV6-1
j_gene: TRBJ2-1
CDR3aa: CASSQLDPQRQFF
CDR3nt: TGTGCCAGCAGTCAATTAGATCCCCAGCGGCAGTTCTTC

abundance: .
d_gene: .
v_gene: TRBV5-1
j_gene: TRBJ2-7
CDR3aa: CASSRTSRGTYEQYF
CDR3nt: TGCGCCAGCAGCCGGACCTCGAGGGGAACCTACGAGCAGTACTTC

abundance: .
d_gene: TRBD2
v_gene: TRBV7-9
j_gene: TRBJ2-1
CDR3aa: CASSLTRTSGAYNEQFF
CDR3nt: TGTGCCAGCAGCTTAACTAGGACTAGCGGGGCCTACAATGAGCAGTTCTTC

abundance: once
d_gene: TRBD2
v_gene: TRBV15
j_gene: TRBJ2-7
CDR3aa: CATSSSWAGARYEQYF
CDR3nt: TGTGCCACCAGCAGTTCATGGGCGGGAGCCCGCTACGAGCAGTACTTC

abundance: .
d_gene: .
v_gene: TRBV2
j_gene: TRBJ2-2
CDR3aa: CASRGRGNTGELFF
CDR3nt: TGTGCCAGCAGGGGCAGGGGGAACACCGGGGAGCTGTTTTTT

abundance: once
d_gene: .
v_gene: TRBV4-2
j_gene: TRBJ1-3
CDR3aa: CASSQVGRSGNTIYF
CDR3nt: TGTGCCAGCAGCCAAGTGGGGCGCTCTGGAAACACCATATATTTT

abundance: .
d_gene: TRBD1
v_gene: TRBV27
j_gene: TRBJ1-2
CDR3aa: CASSLGTGGGYGYTF
CDR3nt: TGTGCCAGCAGTTTGGGGACAGGGGGTGGCTATGGCTACACCTTC

abundance: .
d_gene: TRBD2
v_gene: TRBV9
j_gene: TRBJ2-3
CDR3aa: CASSLGLAQSTDTQYF
CDR3nt: TGTGCCAGCAGCCTGGGACTAGCTCAAAGCACAGATACGCAGTATTTT

abundance: .
d_gene: TRBD1
v_gene: TRBV6-1
j_gene: TRBJ1-2
CDR3aa: CASSEWTGAYGYTF
CDR3nt: TGTGCCAGCAGTGAATGGACAGGGGCCTATGGCTACACCTTC

abundance: .
d_gene: .
v_gene: TRBV6-1
j_gene: TRBJ2-3
CDR3aa: CASSDPGSKHKGDTQYF
CDR3nt: TGTGCCAGCAGTGATCCGGGGTCTAAACACAAGGGGGATACGCAGTATTTT

abundance: .
d_gene: TRBD2
v_gene: TRBV4-1
j_gene: TRBJ2-1
CDR3aa: CASSQVVLAGALGEQFF
CDR3nt: TGCGCCAGCAGCCAAGTCGTACTAGCGGGAGCCCTCGGTGAGCAGTTCTTC

abundance: .
d_gene: .
v_gene: TRBV7-6
j_gene: TRBJ2-7
CDR3aa: CASSLGHFYEQYF
CDR3nt: TGTGCCAGCAGCTTAGGACATTTCTACGAGCAGTACTTC

abundance: few
d_gene: .
v_gene: TRBV7-9
j_gene: TRBJ1-5
CDR3aa: CASSFLQNQPQHF
CDR3nt: TGTGCCAGCAGCTTCTTACAGAATCAGCCCCAGCATTTT

abundance: .
d_gene: .
v_gene: TRBV6-6
j_gene: TRBJ1-2
CDR3aa: CASSIIMGDGYTF
CDR3nt: TGTGCCAGCAGTATAATAATGGGGGATGGCTACACCTTC

abundance: .
d_gene: TRBD1
v_gene: TRBV11-2
j_gene: TRBJ2-7
CDR3aa: CASSSLRDRVDEQYF
CDR3nt: TGTGCCAGCAGCTCCCTGCGGGACAGGGTGGACGAGCAGTACTTC

abundance: .
d_gene: .
v_gene: TRBV5-4
j_gene: TRBJ1-1
CDR3aa: CASSLGPETGAFF
CDR3nt: TGTGCCAGCAGCTTGGGTCCCGAAACAGGAGCTTTCTTT

abundance: once
d_gene: .
v_gene: TRBV5-1
j_gene: TRBJ2-3
CDR3aa: CASSLAPTDTQYF
CDR3nt: TGCGCCAGCAGCTTGGCCCCCACAGATACGCAGTATTTT

abundance: .
d_gene: .
v_gene: TRBV19
j_gene: TRBJ2-7
CDR3aa: CASSSGRGETYEQYF
CDR3nt: TGTGCCAGTAGTTCCGGGAGAGGGGAGACCTACGAGCAGTACTTC

abundance: once
d_gene: .
v_gene: TRBV19
j_gene: TRBJ2-1
CDR3aa: CASSILKDHNEQFF
CDR3nt: TGTGCCAGTAGTATCTTGAAGGACCACAATGAGCAGTTCTTC

abundance: .
d_gene: .
v_gene: TRBV4-1
j_gene: TRBJ1-2
CDR3aa: CASSQDRRPNYGYTF
CDR3nt: TGCGCCAGCAGCCAAGATAGGCGTCCTAACTATGGCTACACCTTC

abundance: .
d_gene: .
v_gene: TRBV11-2
j_gene: TRBJ1-2
CDR3aa: CASSLDSRGYGYTF
CDR3nt: TGTGCCAGCAGCTTAGATTCGCGGGGCTATGGCTACACCTTC

abundance: .
d_gene: TRBD1
v_gene: TRBV10-3
j_gene: TRBJ1-2
CDR3aa: CAISEGGQGGVYGYTF
CDR3nt: TGTGCCATCAGTGAAGGAGGACAGGGAGGCGTCTATGGCTACACCTTC

abundance: .
d_gene: TRBD1
v_gene: TRBV10-3
j_gene: TRBJ2-1
CDR3aa: CAIRTGGSNEQFF
CDR3nt: TGTGCCATCAGAACAGGGGGGTCCAATGAGCAGTTCTTC

abundance: few
d_gene: TRBD2
v_gene: TRBV2
j_gene: TRBJ2-3
CDR3aa: CASSLQERGRGTDTQYF
CDR3nt: TGTGCCAGCAGCCTACAAGAGCGGGGACGGGGCACAGATACGCAGTATTTT